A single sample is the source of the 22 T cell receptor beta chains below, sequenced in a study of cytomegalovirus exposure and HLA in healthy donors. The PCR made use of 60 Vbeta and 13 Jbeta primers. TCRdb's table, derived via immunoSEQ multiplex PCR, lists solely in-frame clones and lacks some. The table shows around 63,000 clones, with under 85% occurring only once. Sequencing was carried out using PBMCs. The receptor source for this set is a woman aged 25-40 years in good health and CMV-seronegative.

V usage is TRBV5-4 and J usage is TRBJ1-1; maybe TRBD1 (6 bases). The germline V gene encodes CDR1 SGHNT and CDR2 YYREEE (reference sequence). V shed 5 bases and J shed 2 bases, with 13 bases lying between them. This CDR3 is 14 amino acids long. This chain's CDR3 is CASRTGTLNTEAFF. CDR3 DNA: TGTGCCAGCAGAACAGGGACCTTAAACACTGAAGCTTTCTTT.

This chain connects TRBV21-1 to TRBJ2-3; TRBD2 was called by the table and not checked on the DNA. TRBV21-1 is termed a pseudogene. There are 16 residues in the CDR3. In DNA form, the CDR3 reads TGTGCCAGCAGCAAAAAATTAGGGGGAGGGAGGCATACGCAGTATTTT. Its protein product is CASSKKLGGGRHTQYF.

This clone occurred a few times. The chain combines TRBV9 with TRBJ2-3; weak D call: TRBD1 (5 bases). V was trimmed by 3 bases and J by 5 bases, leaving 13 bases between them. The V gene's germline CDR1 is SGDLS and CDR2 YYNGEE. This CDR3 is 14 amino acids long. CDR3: CASSGIGALDTQYF. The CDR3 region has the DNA TGTGCCAGCAGCGGGATAGGGGCACTAGATACGCAGTATTTT. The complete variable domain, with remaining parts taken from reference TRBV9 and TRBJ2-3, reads DSGVTQTPKHLITATGQRVTLRCSPRSGDLSVYWYQQSLDQGLQFLIQYYNGEERAKGNILERFSAQQFPDLHSELNLSSLELGDSALYFCASSGIGALDTQYFGPGTRLTVL.

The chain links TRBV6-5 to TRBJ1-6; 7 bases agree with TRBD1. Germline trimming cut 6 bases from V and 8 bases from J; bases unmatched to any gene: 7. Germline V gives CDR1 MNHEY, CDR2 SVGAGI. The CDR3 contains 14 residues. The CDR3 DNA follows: TGTGCCAGCAGGGGAGCAGGGGGTCATTCACCCCTCCACTTT. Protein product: CASRGAGGHSPLHF.

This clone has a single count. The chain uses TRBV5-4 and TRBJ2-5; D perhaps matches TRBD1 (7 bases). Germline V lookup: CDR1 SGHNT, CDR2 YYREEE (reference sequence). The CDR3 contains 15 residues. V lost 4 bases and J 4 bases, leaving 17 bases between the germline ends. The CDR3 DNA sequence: TGTGCCAGCAGCACCGACCGACAGGGAGGAGAGACCCAGTACTTC. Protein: CASSTDRQGGETQYF.

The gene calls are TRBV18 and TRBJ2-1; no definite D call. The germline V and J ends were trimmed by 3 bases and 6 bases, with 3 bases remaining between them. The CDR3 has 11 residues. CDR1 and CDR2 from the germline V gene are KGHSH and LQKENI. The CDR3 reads CASSPSNEQFF. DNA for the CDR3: TGTGCCAGCTCACCCAGCAATGAGCAGTTCTTC.

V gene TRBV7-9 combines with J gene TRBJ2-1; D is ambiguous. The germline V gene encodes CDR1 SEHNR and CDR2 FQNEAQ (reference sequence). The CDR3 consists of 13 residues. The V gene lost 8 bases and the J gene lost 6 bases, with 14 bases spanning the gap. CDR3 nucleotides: TGTGCCAGCGGGTTAGCAGCTTCCAATGAGCAGTTCTTC. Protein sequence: CASGLAASNEQFF.

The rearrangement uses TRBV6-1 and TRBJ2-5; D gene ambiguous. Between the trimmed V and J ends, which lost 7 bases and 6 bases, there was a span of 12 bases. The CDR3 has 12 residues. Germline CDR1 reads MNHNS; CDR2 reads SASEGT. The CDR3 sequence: CASMAPSKTQYF. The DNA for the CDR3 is TGTGCCAGCATGGCTCCCTCAAAGACCCAGTACTTC.

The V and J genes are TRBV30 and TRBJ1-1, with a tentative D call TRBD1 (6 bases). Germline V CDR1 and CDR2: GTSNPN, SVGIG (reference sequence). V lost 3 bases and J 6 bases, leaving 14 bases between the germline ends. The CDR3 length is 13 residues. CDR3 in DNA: TGTGCCTGGAGAAACAGGGCCGCGGCTGAAGCTTTCTTT. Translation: CAWRNRAAAEAFF.

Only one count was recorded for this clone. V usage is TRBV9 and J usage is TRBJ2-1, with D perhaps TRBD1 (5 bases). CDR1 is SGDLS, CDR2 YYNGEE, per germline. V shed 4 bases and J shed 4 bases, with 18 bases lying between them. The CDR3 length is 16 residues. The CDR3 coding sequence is TGTGCCAGCAGCCCTTCAGGGATTAAAGGGTACAATGAGCAGTTCTTC. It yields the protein CASSPSGIKGYNEQFF. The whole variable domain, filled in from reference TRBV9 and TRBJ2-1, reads DSGVTQTPKHLITATGQRVTLRCSPRSGDLSVYWYQQSLDQGLQFLIQYYNGEERAKGNILERFSAQQFPDLHSELNLSSLELGDSALYFCASSPSGIKGYNEQFFGPGTRLTVL.

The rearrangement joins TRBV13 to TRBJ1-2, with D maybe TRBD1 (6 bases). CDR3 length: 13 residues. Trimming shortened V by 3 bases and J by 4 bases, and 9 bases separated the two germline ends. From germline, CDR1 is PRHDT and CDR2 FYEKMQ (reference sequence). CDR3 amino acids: CASSFGQSYGYTF. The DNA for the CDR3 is TGTGCCAGCAGCTTCGGACAGAGCTATGGCTACACCTTC. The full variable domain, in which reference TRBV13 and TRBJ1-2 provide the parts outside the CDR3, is AAGVIQSPRHLIKEKRETATLKCYPIPRHDTVYWYQQGPGQDPQFLISFYEKMQSDKGSIPDRFSAQQFSDYHSELNMSSLELGDSALYFCASSFGQSYGYTFGSGTRLTVV.

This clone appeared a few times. The CDR3 protein is CASSTQGRWYF. The CDR3 nucleotides read TGTGCCAGCAGTACACAGGGGCGGTGGTACTTC. This chain links TRBV27 with TRBJ2-7; 7 nucleotides agree with TRBD1. Unmatched junction bases numbered 7, after V lost 5 bases and J lost 12 bases. The length of the CDR3 is 11 residues. Germline V gene sequence: CDR1 MNHEY, CDR2 SMNVEV (reference sequence).

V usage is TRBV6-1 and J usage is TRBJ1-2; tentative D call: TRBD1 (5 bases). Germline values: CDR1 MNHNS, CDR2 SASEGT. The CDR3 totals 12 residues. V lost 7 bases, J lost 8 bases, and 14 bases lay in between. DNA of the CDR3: TGTGCCAGCACGTGGGGCGCGGGAGGCTACACCTTC. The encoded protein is CASTWGAGGYTF.

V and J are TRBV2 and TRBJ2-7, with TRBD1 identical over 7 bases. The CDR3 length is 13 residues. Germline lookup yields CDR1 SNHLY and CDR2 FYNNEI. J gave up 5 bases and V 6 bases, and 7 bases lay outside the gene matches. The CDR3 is CASSITTGDEQYF. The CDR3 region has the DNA TGTGCCAGCAGCATCACTACAGGGGACGAGCAGTACTTC. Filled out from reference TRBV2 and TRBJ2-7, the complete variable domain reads EPEVTQTPSHQVTQMGQEVILRCVPISNHLYFYWYRQILGQKVEFLVSFYNNEISEKSEIFDDQFSVERPDGSNFTLKIRSTKLEDSAMYFCASSITTGDEQYFGPGTRLTVT.

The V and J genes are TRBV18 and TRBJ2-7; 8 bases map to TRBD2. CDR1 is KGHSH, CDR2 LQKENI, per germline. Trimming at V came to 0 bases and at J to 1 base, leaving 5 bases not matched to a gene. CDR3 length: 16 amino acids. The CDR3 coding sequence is TGTGCCAGCTCACCACCGGCTAGCGGGCTATCCTACGAGCAGTACGTC. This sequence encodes CASSPPASGLSYEQYV.

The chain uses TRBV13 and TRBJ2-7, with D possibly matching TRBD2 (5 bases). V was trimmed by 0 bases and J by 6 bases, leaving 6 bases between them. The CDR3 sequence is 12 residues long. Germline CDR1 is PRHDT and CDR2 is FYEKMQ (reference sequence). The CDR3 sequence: CASSLGGSEQYF. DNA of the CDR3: TGTGCCAGCAGCTTAGGAGGGAGCGAGCAGTACTTC.

The CDR3 spells CAIGSGGQGAEEQYF. As DNA, the CDR3 is TGTGCCATCGGAAGTGGGGGACAGGGGGCGGAAGAGCAGTACTTC. This chain connects TRBV10-3 to TRBJ2-5; the match to TRBD1 covers 12 bases. CDR3 length: 15 amino acids. Germline V gene data show CDR1 as ENHRY and CDR2 as SYGVKD. The ends lost 8 bases at V and 11 bases at J; junction bases unmatched: 15.

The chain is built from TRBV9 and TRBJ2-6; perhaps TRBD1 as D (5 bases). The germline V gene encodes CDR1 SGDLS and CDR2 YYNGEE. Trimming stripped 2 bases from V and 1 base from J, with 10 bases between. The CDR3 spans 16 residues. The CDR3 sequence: CASSVTQGSGANVLTF. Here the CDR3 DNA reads TGTGCCAGCAGCGTGACTCAGGGTTCTGGGGCCAACGTCCTGACTTTC.

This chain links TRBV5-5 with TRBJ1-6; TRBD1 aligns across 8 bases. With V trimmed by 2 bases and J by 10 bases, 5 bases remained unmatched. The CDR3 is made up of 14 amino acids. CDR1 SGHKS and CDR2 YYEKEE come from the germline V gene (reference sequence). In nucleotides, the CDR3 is TGTGCCAGCAGCTTCGGACAGGGTCGGTCACCCCTCCACTTT. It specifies CASSFGQGRSPLHF. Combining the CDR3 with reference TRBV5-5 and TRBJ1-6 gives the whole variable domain DAGVTQSPTHLIKTRGQQVTLRCSPISGHKSVSWYQQVLGQGPQFIFQYYEKEERGRGNFPDRFSARQFPNYSSELNVNALLLGDSALYLCASSFGQGRSPLHFGNGTRLTVT.

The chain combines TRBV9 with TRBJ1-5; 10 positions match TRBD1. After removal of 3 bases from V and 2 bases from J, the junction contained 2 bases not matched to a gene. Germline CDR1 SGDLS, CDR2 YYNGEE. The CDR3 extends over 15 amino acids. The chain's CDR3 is CASSETGGGNQPQHF. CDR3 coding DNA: TGTGCCAGCAGCGAGACAGGGGGCGGCAATCAGCCCCAGCATTTT.

Here the CDR3 DNA reads TGTGCCAGCAGCTTGGAGACTAGCGGGATCGGTGAGCAGTTCTTC. Protein product: CASSLETSGIGEQFF. V and J are TRBV5-4 and TRBJ2-1; 11 bases are a match to TRBD2. J gave up 9 bases and V 0 bases, and 5 bases lay outside the gene matches. Germline-derived CDR1 and CDR2 are SGHNT and YYREEE (reference sequence). This CDR3 region has 15 residues. Looking up the rest from reference TRBV5-4 and TRBJ2-1 gives the full variable domain: ETGVTQSPTHLIKTRGQQVTLRCSSQSGHNTVSWYQQALGQGPQFIFQYYREEENGRGNFPPRFSGLQFPNYSSELNVNALELDDSALYLCASSLETSGIGEQFFGPGTRLTVL.

The CDR3 reads CARSSGERNTEAFF. CDR3 nucleotides: TGTGCCAGAAGCTCGGGGGAGAGGAACACTGAAGCTTTCTTT. The chain couples TRBV5-3 to TRBJ1-1, with a possible D match to TRBD1 (5 bases). TRBV5-3 is placed among ORFs of uncertain function. The CDR3 runs to 14 residues. V dropped 3 bases and J dropped 1 base, with 10 bases sitting between them.